This T cell receptor (beta chain) was recorded in a study of T cells in Graves' hyperthyroidism and ophthalmopathy. Germline assignment: CDR1 SNHLY and CDR2 FYNNEI. This CDR3 region has 11 residues. Trimming took off 8 bases at V and 0 bases at J, with 5 bases between the two ends. This clonotype was recorded a few times. Its cognate antigen is unknown. Each ophthalmopathy patient scored at least 3 on the Clinical Activity Score and at least 4 on NOSPECS grade, with duration under 3 months. Uncontrolled infection, other autoimmune disease, pregnancy or lactation barred patients from enrollment. General study findings and limits: With a median lead of roughly 6.8 months before onset, the model predicted ophthalmopathy.

Amplification of TCR beta CDR3 regions was performed using RNA transcripts as template. HTBI primers were the set used in a first-round RT-PCR of the TCR CDR3. MiXCR, run by TCRdb on the multiplex PCR reads, gives a single entry per CDR3 protein. The repertoire has roughly 640,000 distinct CDR3 sequences, 16% of them found once; the top ten carry approximately 3.5%. The sequenced material came from blood. The chain joins TRBV2 to TRBJ2-7, with D uncertain. The clonotype was recovered from a woman aged 40 to 50 with Graves' ophthalmopathy. The CDR3 here is CASASSYEQYF. CDR3 in DNA: TGTGCCAGCGCCTCCTCCTACGAGCAGTACTTC.